The clone carrying this T cell receptor beta chain was detected ten times or more. Its cognate antigen is unknown. TCRdb independently ran MiXCR on the RACE reads; one entry per CDR3 protein. In the table there are some 83,000 distinct CDR3 sequences, approximately 12% of which are singletons. The sample is drawn from a study of human T cells and chemical hapten exposure. Study results and caveats: The number of TCRs above 1 in 1000 frequency did not change after DPC sensitization. PT1 expanded TCR counts correlated positively with patch test score. The presence of alopecia in the donors means their immune response may differ from healthy people's.

There are 17 residues in the CDR3. V lost 6 bases, J lost 0 bases, and 20 bases lay in between. Time point in this sample: patch test 1, 2 weeks after DPC sensitization. As for treatment: therapeutic diphenylcyclopropenone sensitization with weekly scalp DPC. Total RNA came from unfractionated whole blood. This clonotype originated in a woman aged 50 to 60 with alopecia areata. Some clones in this sample may be carry-over from other donors' samples. This sequence joins TRBV12-3 or TRBV12-4 and TRBJ1-2, with TRBD1 as a possible D gene (6 bases). Sequences were derived from whole blood, sampled in connection with sensitization to the hapten diphenylcyclopropenone (DPC). The CDR3 loop is CASSRLDRFYPNYGYTF. The CDR3 DNA sequence: TGTGCCAGCAGCAGACTGGACAGATTTTACCCTAACTATGGCTACACCTTC.